One and the same sample provided the 21 T cell receptor beta chains below, sequenced in a study of blood T cells in healthy people across ages. Sample-barcoded 5' priming and a J-beta primer mix drove a second PCR of 7 to 11 cycles. Each CDR3 protein is one row after TCRdb ran MiXCR on the 5' RACE reads. The table has 2 million or so distinct CDR3 sequences, around half seen once. Sequences were obtained from blood. Receptors originate from a woman aged 40 to 50 in good health.

In the case of this clonotype: This may stem from a read error, because a much larger clone lies one nucleotide away. The V and J genes are TRBV9 and TRBJ2-7; 11 positions agree with TRBD2. Germline V gene lookup returns CDR1 SGDLS and CDR2 YYNGEE. The CDR3 sequence is 15 residues long. This CDR3 is CAGSVTSGGSYEQYF. The CDR3 bases are TGTGCCGGCAGCGTTACTAGCGGGGGCTCCTACGAGCAGTACTTC.

This clonotype was seen a handful of times. The V gene is TRBV29-1, the J gene TRBJ2-3; TRBD1 matches at 7 bases. V dropped 2 bases and J dropped 0; count of bases not matched to a gene: 5. CDR1 and CDR2 from the germline V gene are SQVTM and ANQGSEA. CDR3 length equals 15 residues. This CDR3 reads CSVETGDLSTDTQYF. The DNA of the CDR3 is TGCAGCGTTGAAACAGGGGACCTTAGCACAGATACGCAGTATTTT.

This clonotype was recorded a few times. This chain uses TRBV20-1 with TRBJ2-3; no definite D call. Germline V gene lookup returns CDR1 DFQATT and CDR2 SNEGSKA (reference sequence). CDR3 length: 12 residues. The germline V and J ends were trimmed by 1 base and 8 bases, with 10 bases remaining between them. As DNA, the CDR3 is TGCAGTGCTAGAGCTAGTTCCCCTACGCAGTATTTT. Translating gives CSARASSPTQYF.

J is TRBJ1-4 and V is TRBV4-3; a possible D gene is TRBD1 (5 bases). CDR3 size: 17 residues. The germline CDR1 and CDR2 sequences are LGHNA and YSLEER. V gave up 3 bases and J gave up 0 bases, with 14 bases separating them. Here the CDR3 reads CASSHGGTLATNEKLFF. The CDR3 DNA reads TGCGCCAGCAGCCACGGGGGAACCCTCGCAACTAATGAAAAACTGTTTTTT.

The chain recombines TRBV18 with TRBJ2-1, with 7 bases identical to TRBD1. This CDR3 spans 13 amino acids. J lost 5 bases, V lost 10 bases, and 8 bases had no gene match. Germline CDR1 KGHSH, CDR2 LQKENI. CDR3 protein: CATQTGLNNEQFF. CDR3 nucleotides: TGTGCCACTCAGACAGGGCTAAACAATGAGCAGTTCTTC.

The chain combines TRBV9 with TRBJ2-1; 7 bases are shared with TRBD1. Per germline, CDR1 SGDLS and CDR2 YYNGEE. V gave up 0 bases and J gave up 4 bases; unmatched junction bases: 16. This CDR3 is 19 amino acids long. In nucleotides, the CDR3 is TGTGCCAGCAGCGTAGCTACCCGTGGACAGGTGGGAATTTACAATGAGCAGTTCTTC. Encoded protein: CASSVATRGQVGIYNEQFF.

The rearrangement links TRBV27 to TRBJ1-6; no firm D call. The CDR3 runs 13 residues. Germline loops: CDR1 MNHEY, CDR2 SMNVEV (reference sequence). V was trimmed by 0 bases and J by 13 bases, leaving 10 bases between them. The CDR3 region has the DNA TGTGCCAGCAGTTTATCGGAGAGTATGCCCCTCCACTTT. Protein sequence: CASSLSESMPLHF.

This CDR3 reads CASSPGGLRQETQYF. In DNA, the CDR3 is TGTGCCAGCAGTCCCGGAGGCCTCAGGCAAGAGACCCAGTACTTC. V gene TRBV6-5 combines with J gene TRBJ2-5; D possibly corresponds to TRBD2 (5 bases). This CDR3 has 15 amino acids. Germline CDR1 is MNHEY and CDR2 is SVGAGI. V was clipped by 5 bases and J by 2 bases, with 15 bases between them.

The chain links TRBV15 to TRBJ2-5; 7 bases are shared with TRBD1. Unmatched junction bases numbered 13, after V lost 1 base and J lost 11 bases. This CDR3 has 15 amino acids. Germline V lookup: CDR1 LNHNV, CDR2 YYDKDF (reference sequence). CDR3: CATSRAYGQEAGQYF. CDR3 sequence (DNA): TGTGCCACCAGCAGAGCCTACGGACAGGAAGCCGGGCAGTACTTC. Full variable domain (missing parts from reference TRBV15 and TRBJ2-5): DAMVIQNPRYQVTQFGKPVTLSCSQTLNHNVMYWYQQKSSQAPKLLFHYYDKDFNNEADTPDNFQSRRPNTSFCFLDIRSPGLGDTAMYLCATSRAYGQEAGQYFGPGTRLLVL.

The rearrangement uses TRBV7-8 and TRBJ2-1; the D is unclear. In germline, CDR1 is SGHVS, CDR2 FQNEAQ. V lost 5 bases and J 0 bases, leaving 11 bases between the germline ends. The CDR3 contains 15 residues. In DNA form, the CDR3 reads TGTGCCAGCAGCCAAATCACGAGCTCCTACAATGAGCAGTTCTTC. Encoded protein: CASSQITSSYNEQFF. Based on the CDR3 plus reference TRBV7-8 and TRBJ2-1, the full variable domain is GAGVSQSPRYKVAKRGQDVALRCDPISGHVSLFWYQQALGQGPEFLTYFQNEAQLDKSGLPSDRFFAERPEGSVSTLKIQRTQQEDSAVYLCASSQITSSYNEQFFGPGTRLTVL.

The gene calls are TRBV4-3 and TRBJ2-7; 11 bases map to TRBD2. V shed 0 bases and J 2 bases; nucleotides not matched to a gene: 6. The CDR3 runs to 17 residues. Germline V gene sequence: CDR1 LGHNA, CDR2 YSLEER. The CDR3 DNA sequence: TGCGCCAGCAGCCAAGATTTTTTAGCGGGGGGGACCTACGAGCAGTACTTC. It codes for CASSQDFLAGGTYEQYF.

This chain uses TRBV5-1 with TRBJ2-3, with a tentative D call TRBD2 (6 bases). V was cut by 4 bases and J by 5 bases, with 26 bases left in between. There are 18 residues in the CDR3. The germline V gene has CDR1 SGHRS and CDR2 YFSETQ. In DNA form, the CDR3 reads TGCGCCAGCAGCCCTGCGACCTTAGCGGCCACGAGAGTAGATACGCAGTATTTT. It is translated as CASSPATLAATRVDTQYF.

The rearrangement links TRBV6-1 to TRBJ1-4; 10 bases line up with TRBD1. The CDR3 covers 14 residues. The trim removed 4 bases at V and 6 bases at J, leaving 2 bases unmatched. Germline V gene data show CDR1 as MNHNS and CDR2 as SASEGT. The CDR3 here is CASSGTGGDEKLFF. The DNA of the CDR3 is TGTGCCAGCAGTGGGACAGGGGGTGATGAAAAACTGTTTTTT.

The chain has TRBV2 and TRBJ1-4, with TRBD1 identical over 10 bases. The V gene end was trimmed by 6 bases and the J gene end by 7 bases; junction bases not matched to a gene: 8. Germline CDR1 is SNHLY and CDR2 is FYNNEI. The CDR3 is 15 residues long. The CDR3 sequence is CASRRQGARSEKLFF. CDR3 coding DNA: TGTGCCAGCAGGCGACAGGGGGCGCGAAGTGAAAAACTGTTTTTT.

CDR3 nucleotides: TGTGCCAGCAGCTTAGTCGTGGGGACAGGGTTCCACGAGCAGTACTTC. It translates to CASSLVVGTGFHEQYF. V and J are TRBV7-2 and TRBJ2-7; TRBD1 matches at 9 bases. The CDR3 consists of 16 residues. CDR1 and CDR2 from the germline V gene are SGHTA and FQGNSA. Unmatched junction bases numbered 9, after V lost 1 base and J lost 5 bases.

The chain couples TRBV20-1 to TRBJ2-5; 7 positions agree with TRBD2. Trimming removed 3 bases from V and 0 bases from J; junction bases left unmatched: 1. The CDR3 loop spans 13 amino acids. In germline, CDR1 is DFQATT, CDR2 SNEGSKA (reference sequence). The CDR3 loop is CSASGGYQETQYF. CDR3 nucleotides: TGCAGTGCTAGCGGGGGGTACCAAGAGACCCAGTACTTC.

This clonotype was counted only a few times. This sequence joins TRBV5-1 and TRBJ1-2, with 7 bases matching TRBD1. V shed 3 bases, J shed 8 bases, and the junction held 7 bases outside the gene matches. There are 13 residues in the CDR3. Germline CDR1 SGHRS, CDR2 YFSETQ. The CDR3 is CASSSQQGSGYTF. The CDR3 nucleotides read TGCGCCAGCAGCTCCCAACAGGGGTCCGGCTACACCTTC.

The rearrangement links TRBV9 to TRBJ2-5, with TRBD2 matching 11 bases. The junction had 10 bases not matched to a gene; V was cut back by 3 bases and J by 0 bases. This CDR3 comprises 18 residues. Germline loops: CDR1 SGDLS, CDR2 YYNGEE. CDR3: CASSEARPGLADQETQYF. DNA for the CDR3: TGTGCCAGCAGCGAAGCCAGACCGGGACTAGCGGACCAAGAGACCCAGTACTTC. Supplemented by reference TRBV9 and TRBJ2-5, the full variable domain reads DSGVTQTPKHLITATGQRVTLRCSPRSGDLSVYWYQQSLDQGLQFLIQYYNGEERAKGNILERFSAQQFPDLHSELNLSSLELGDSALYFCASSEARPGLADQETQYFGPGTRLLVL.

The V gene is TRBV20-1, the J gene TRBJ2-1; TRBD1 is a possible D gene (5 bases). Germline loops: CDR1 DFQATT, CDR2 SNEGSKA (reference sequence). The CDR3 extends over 16 amino acids. The germline V and J ends were trimmed by 5 bases and 6 bases, with 23 bases remaining between them. This CDR3 is CSASLPRRTLRNEQFF. DNA of the CDR3: TGCAGTGCTTCCCTCCCTCGCAGGACACTTCGCAATGAGCAGTTCTTC.

The chain links TRBV6-5 to TRBJ2-1, with TRBD2 matching 7 bases. CDR1 is MNHEY, CDR2 SVGAGI, per germline. CDR3 length: 17 amino acids. After removal of 0 bases from V and 5 bases from J, the junction contained 10 bases not matched to a gene. The DNA for the CDR3 is TGTGCCAGCAGTTACTCGGGGGGGAGCCCTTTAAACAATGAGCAGTTCTTC. It codes for CASSYSGGSPLNNEQFF.

This clonotype was observed a few times. The rearrangement links TRBV4-3 to TRBJ2-5; D call uncertain. CDR3 length: 14 residues. V lost 0 bases and J 6 bases, leaving 11 bases between the germline ends. Germline lookup yields CDR1 LGHNA and CDR2 YSLEER. DNA of the CDR3: TGCGCCAGCAGCCAAGATGTGGCAGTCAAGACCCAGTACTTC. Protein product: CASSQDVAVKTQYF.